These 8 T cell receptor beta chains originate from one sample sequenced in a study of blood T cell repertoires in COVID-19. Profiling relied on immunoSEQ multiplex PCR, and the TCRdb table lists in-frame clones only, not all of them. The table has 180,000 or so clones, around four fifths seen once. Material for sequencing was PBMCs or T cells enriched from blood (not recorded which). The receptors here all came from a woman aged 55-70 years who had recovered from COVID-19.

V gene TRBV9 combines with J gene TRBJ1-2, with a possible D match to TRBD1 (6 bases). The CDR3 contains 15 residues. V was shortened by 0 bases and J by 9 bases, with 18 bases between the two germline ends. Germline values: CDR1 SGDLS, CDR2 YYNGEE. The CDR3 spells CASSVETGRKESYTF. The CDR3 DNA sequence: TGTGCCAGCAGCGTAGAAACAGGGAGAAAGGAAAGCTACACCTTC.

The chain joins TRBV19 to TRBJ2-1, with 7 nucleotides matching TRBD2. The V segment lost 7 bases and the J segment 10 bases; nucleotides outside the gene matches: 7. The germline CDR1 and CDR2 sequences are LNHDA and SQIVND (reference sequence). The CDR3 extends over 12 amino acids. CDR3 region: CASNYGAGEQFF. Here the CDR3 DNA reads TGTGCCAGTAATTACGGAGCGGGAGAGCAGTTCTTC.

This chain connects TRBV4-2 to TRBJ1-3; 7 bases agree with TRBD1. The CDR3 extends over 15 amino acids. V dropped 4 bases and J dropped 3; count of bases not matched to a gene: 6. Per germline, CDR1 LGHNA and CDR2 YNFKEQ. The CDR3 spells CASSPGQHFGNTIYF. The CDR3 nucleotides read TGTGCCAGCAGCCCGGGACAGCACTTTGGAAACACCATATATTTT.

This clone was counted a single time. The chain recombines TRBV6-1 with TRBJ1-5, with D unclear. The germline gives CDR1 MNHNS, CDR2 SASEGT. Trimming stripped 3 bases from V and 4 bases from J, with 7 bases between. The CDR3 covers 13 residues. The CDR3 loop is CASSERFNQPQHF. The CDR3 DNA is TGTGCCAGCAGTGAGCGGTTTAATCAGCCCCAGCATTTT.

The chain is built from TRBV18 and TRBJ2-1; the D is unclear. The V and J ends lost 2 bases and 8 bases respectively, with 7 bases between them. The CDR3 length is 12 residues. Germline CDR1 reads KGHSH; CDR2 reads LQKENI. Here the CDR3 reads CASSPSSDEQFF. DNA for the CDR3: TGTGCCAGCTCACCAAGCTCGGATGAGCAGTTCTTC.

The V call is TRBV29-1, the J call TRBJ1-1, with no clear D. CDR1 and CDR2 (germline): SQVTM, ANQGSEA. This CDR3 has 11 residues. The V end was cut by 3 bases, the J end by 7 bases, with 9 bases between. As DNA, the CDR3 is TGCAGCGTTGAGAGAGGTTTTGAAGCTTTCTTT. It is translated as CSVERGFEAFF.

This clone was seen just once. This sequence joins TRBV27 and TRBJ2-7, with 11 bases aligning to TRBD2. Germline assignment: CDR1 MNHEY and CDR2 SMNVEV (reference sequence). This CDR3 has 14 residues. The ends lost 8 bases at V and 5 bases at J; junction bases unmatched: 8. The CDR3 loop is CASGRLAGTDEQYF. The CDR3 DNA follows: TGTGCCAGCGGGCGACTAGCGGGAACGGACGAGCAGTACTTC.

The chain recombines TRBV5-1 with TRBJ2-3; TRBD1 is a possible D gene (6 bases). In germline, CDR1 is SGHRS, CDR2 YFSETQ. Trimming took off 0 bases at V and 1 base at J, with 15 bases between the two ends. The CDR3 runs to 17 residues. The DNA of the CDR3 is TGCGCCAGCAGCTTGGGTGCTCGGACAGAGGGCACAGATACGCAGTATTTT. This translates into CASSLGARTEGTDTQYF.